The 18 T cell receptor beta chains listed next were all sequenced from one sample in a study of glioma-infiltrating T cells. Using RNA template, CDR3s of TCR alpha and beta were amplified with iRepertoire arm-PCR. TCRdb analysed the multiplex PCR reads with MiXCR anew, one entry per CDR3 protein. The sample contains about 200,000 distinct CDR3 sequences, approximately 30% of which appear only once. Sequenced material: glioma tissue, nonneoplastic brain tissue, or PBMCs (not recorded which). The receptors were sampled from a human donor with low-grade glioma or glioblastoma, undergoing nonglioma brain surgery, or in good health (not recorded which).

This clonotype was found many times. The V call is TRBV28, the J call TRBJ1-2; perhaps TRBD1 as D (5 bases). The germline V and J ends were trimmed by 4 bases and 8 bases, with 14 bases remaining between them. The CDR3 extends over 13 amino acids. Germline CDR1 MDHEN, CDR2 SYDVKM. DNA for the CDR3: TGTGCCAGCAGTTCAGGGAAACGTGGAGGCTACACCTTC. Protein sequence: CASSSGKRGGYTF.

The chain carries TRBV19 and TRBJ2-5; 11 bases agree with TRBD1. Germline V gene data show CDR1 as LNHDA and CDR2 as SQIVND (reference sequence). V gave up 4 bases and J gave up 2 bases; unmatched junction bases: 3. The CDR3 totals 15 residues. CDR3 sequence reads: CASSTGQGAQETQYF. CDR3 nucleotide sequence: TGTGCCAGTAGTACCGGACAGGGGGCTCAAGAGACCCAGTACTTC.

This clonotype was detected many times. The chain employs TRBV27 and TRBJ2-3; D remains ambiguous. CDR3 length: 13 residues. CDR1 is MNHEY, CDR2 SMNVEV, per germline (reference sequence). Trimming took off 3 bases at V and 2 bases at J, with 6 bases between the two ends. Here the CDR3 DNA reads TGTGCCAGCAGTTTGCAGGTCACAGATACGCAGTATTTT. Amino acids: CASSLQVTDTQYF.

The sample holds many counts of this clonotype. CDR3 in DNA: TGTGCCAGTACGCGGGAGGACTCCTACGAGCAGTACTTC. Translating gives CASTREDSYEQYF. The V and J genes are TRBV2 and TRBJ2-7, with TRBD2 identical over 8 bases. The CDR3 runs 13 residues. With V trimmed by 9 bases and J by 0 bases, 4 bases remained unmatched. CDR1 and CDR2 from the germline V gene are SNHLY and FYNNEI.

This clonotype turned up a few times. The chain employs TRBV5-6 and TRBJ1-1; weak D call: TRBD1 (6 bases). The CDR3 has 15 amino acids. Germline CDR1 and CDR2: SGHDT and YYEEEE. The V end was cut by 4 bases, the J end by 3 bases, with 16 bases between. The CDR3 nucleotides are TGTGCCAGCAGCGGGCTGCGGGGGCCGTACACTGAAGCTTTCTTT. The encoded protein is CASSGLRGPYTEAFF.

Worth noting for this clonotype: This may come from a read error, since a much larger clone is one base off. V is TRBV28 and J is TRBJ2-3, with D uncertain. This CDR3 has 17 residues. CDR1 and CDR2 (germline): MDHEN, SYDVKM. Trimming took off 4 bases at V and 1 base at J, with 18 bases between the two ends. This CDR3 is CASSSRPGIKCTDTQYF. The CDR3 nucleotides read TGTGCCAGCAGTTCCCGCCCAGGAATAAAATGCACAGATACGCAGTATTTT.

This clonotype was observed many times. The rearrangement links TRBV28 to TRBJ2-1, with D possibly matching TRBD2 (7 bases). The length of the CDR3 is 13 residues. CDR1 MDHEN and CDR2 SYDVKM come from the germline V gene. Trimming left V 4 bases short and J 8 bases short, with 12 bases between. DNA for the CDR3: TGTGCCAGCAGTTCTACAGGGAGGGATGAGCAGTTCTTC. Translation: CASSSTGRDEQFF.

There are a few counts of this clonotype. The gene calls are TRBV3-1 and TRBJ1-5; D uncertain. CDR3 length: 16 amino acids. Germline assignment: CDR1 LGHDT and CDR2 YNNKEL (reference sequence). Trimming took 1 base from V and 0 from J, leaving 10 bases between them. The CDR3 protein is CASSQGAADSNQPQHF. For the CDR3, the DNA is TGTGCCAGCAGCCAAGGGGCCGCTGATAGCAATCAGCCCCAGCATTTT.

This clonotype occurred a few times. The chain uses TRBV12-3 or TRBV12-4 and TRBJ1-6, with a weak D call TRBD1 (6 bases). V lost 3 bases, J lost 9 bases, and 12 bases lay in between. CDR3 size: 14 residues. The CDR3 DNA is TGTGCCAGCAGTTTCCGCCAGGGGATTTCACCCCTCCACTTT. This sequence encodes CASSFRQGISPLHF.

On this clonotype itself: Possible read error: a much larger clone is one base away. The V call is TRBV12-3 or TRBV12-4, the J call TRBJ1-5; maybe TRBD1 (6 bases). This CDR3 is 13 amino acids long. Trimming took 7 bases from V and 8 from J, leaving 15 bases between them. The CDR3 spells CASKLTGTKPQHF. CDR3 coding DNA: TGTGCCAGCAAATTAACAGGGACTAAGCCCCAGCATTTT.

V usage is TRBV30 and J usage is TRBJ1-2; D is uncertain. The CDR3 runs to 11 residues. Germline loops: CDR1 GTSNPN, CDR2 SVGIG (reference sequence). Trimming cost V 5 bases and J 2 bases, with 6 bases left between them. In DNA form, the CDR3 reads TGTGCCTGGGGCCTAAACTATGGCTACACCTTC. Its protein product is CAWGLNYGYTF.

About this clonotype itself: A much larger clone lies one base from this, so it may be a read error. The chain has TRBV24-1 and TRBJ2-3; D gene ambiguous. CDR1 is KGHDR and CDR2 is SFDVKD in the germline V gene. The CDR3 sequence is 13 residues long. CDR3 region: CATGDLNTDTQYF. The CDR3 DNA is TGTGCCACCGGTGACCTCAACACAGATACGCAGTATTTT.

There are many counts of this clonotype. The V gene is TRBV20-1, the J gene TRBJ2-1; no definite D call. Trimming pared 3 bases from V and 5 bases from J, leaving 11 bases between. The CDR3 totals 13 residues. Germline-derived CDR1 and CDR2 are DFQATT and SNEGSKA (reference sequence). CDR3 in amino acids: CSARPRLNNEQFF. CDR3 in DNA: TGCAGTGCTAGGCCAAGACTCAACAATGAGCAGTTCTTC.

This clonotype appeared many times. The chain is built from TRBV19 and TRBJ1-5; no clear D. The CDR3 runs to 15 residues. Germline CDR1 reads LNHDA; CDR2 reads SQIVND (reference sequence). V was shortened by 2 bases and J by 7 bases, with 15 bases between the two germline ends. CDR3 nucleotides: TGTGCCAGTAGTATATGGGTACGGGGAGAACAGCCCCAGCATTTT. It is translated as CASSIWVRGEQPQHF.

This clonotype was seen ten or more times. This chain joins TRBV12-3 or TRBV12-4 and TRBJ1-1; D is undetermined. This CDR3 is 14 amino acids long. V was pared by 5 bases and J by 5 bases, with 15 bases between. CDR3 loop: CASSQLPMRTEAFF. The CDR3 DNA is TGTGCCAGCAGTCAACTACCGATGAGGACTGAAGCTTTCTTT.

Worth noting for this clonotype: The junction does not match germline at one end; this may be a read error. J is TRBJ1-3 and V is TRBV6-2 or TRBV6-3; possibly TRBD1 for D (5 bases). In germline, CDR1 is MNHEY, CDR2 SVGEGT. The CDR3 sequence is 16 residues long. Written as DNA, the CDR3 is TGTGCCAGCAGTGTGATCGGGGCCGGAGTGGGAAACACCACATATTTT. This encodes CASSVIGAGVGNTTYF.

Of note for this clonotype: One base away lies a much larger clone, so this may be a sequencing read error. The chain is built from TRBV18 and TRBJ2-7; D might be TRBD1 or TRBD2, each matching 5 bases. The CDR3 extends over 12 amino acids. Germline V gene sequence: CDR1 KGHSH, CDR2 LQKENI. The CDR3 sequence is CDSSQGTDEQYF. Written as DNA, the CDR3 is TGTGACAGCTCACAAGGGACCGACGAGCAGTACTTC.

Concerning this clonotype itself: A single base separates this from a much larger clone, so it may be a read error. The J gene is TRBJ2-1, the V gene TRBV7-2, with D uncertain. Between the trimmed V and J ends, which lost 5 bases and 7 bases, there was a span of 21 bases. This CDR3 spans 16 amino acids. From germline, CDR1 is SGHTA and CDR2 FQGNSA. The CDR3 DNA sequence: TGTGCCAGCAGCCCCCATGGAAGGAGTAGTTCGAATGAGCAGTTCTTC. This codes for CASSPHGRSSSNEQFF. The complete variable domain, with remaining parts taken from reference TRBV7-2 and TRBJ2-1, reads GAGVSQSPSNKVTEKGKDVELRCDPISGHTALYWYRQSLGQGLEFLIYFQGNSAPDKSGLPSDRFSAERTGGSVSTLTIQRTQQEDSAVYLCASSPHGRSSSNEQFFGPGTRLTVL.